The rows below give T cell receptor beta chains drawn from one sample of a study of shared T cell receptors in the human thymus. The method was immunoSEQ multiplex PCR; TCRdb's version includes in-frame clones alone and lacks a portion of them. The profile shows hundreds of thousands of clones, roughly 90% of them singletons. This sample also appeared in a second study, on human thymus T cells.

Sequencing was performed on thymocytes. Source of these receptors: a boy in the first two years of life with a congenital heart defect. Each CDR3 is given with its conserved first and last residue. The order of the fields is V gene, J gene, D gene, clone size, CDR3 DNA, CDR3 protein. A D gene is named only where the DNA matches it firmly. Rows give clone size only sometimes, using once, few, many, or a class for an expanded clone.

v_gene: TRBV20-1; j_gene: TRBJ1-5; d_gene: NA; abundance: NA; CDR3nt: TGCAGTGTCGGGGATCAGCCCCAGCATTTT; CDR3aa: CSVGDQPQHF
v_gene: TRBV11-2; j_gene: TRBJ1-2; d_gene: NA; abundance: NA; CDR3nt: TGTGCCAGCAGCTTAGCACTAGGAGGGTATGGCTACACCTTC; CDR3aa: CASSLALGGYGYTF
v_gene: TRBV5-4; j_gene: TRBJ2-5; d_gene: TRBD2; abundance: NA; CDR3nt: TGTGCCAGCAGCTTGGGACTAGCGGGAAGCGTAGAGACCCAGTACTTC; CDR3aa: CASSLGLAGSVETQYF
v_gene: TRBV30; j_gene: TRBJ2-1; d_gene: TRBD2; abundance: NA; CDR3nt: TGTGCCTGGAGTGAGACTAGCGGGAGGGCCCCGCTGTTCTTC; CDR3aa: CAWSETSGRAPLFF
v_gene: TRBV5-6; j_gene: TRBJ2-6; d_gene: NA; abundance: NA; CDR3nt: TGTGCCAGCAGCTTGAGAGGGGGGGTAGGAGGCTCTGGGGCCAACGTCCTGACTTTC; CDR3aa: CASSLRGGVGGSGANVLTF
v_gene: TRBV5-6; j_gene: TRBJ1-4; d_gene: NA; abundance: NA; CDR3nt: TGTGCCAGCAGCCCCATTTTGGGAGGGGGAGAAAAACTGTTTTTT; CDR3aa: CASSPILGGGEKLFF
v_gene: TRBV13; j_gene: TRBJ1-1; d_gene: TRBD1; abundance: NA; CDR3nt: TGTGCCAGCAGCTTGGGGGACAGGGTGAACACTGAAGCTTTCTTT; CDR3aa: CASSLGDRVNTEAFF
v_gene: TRBV14; j_gene: TRBJ1-1; d_gene: TRBD1; abundance: NA; CDR3nt: TGTGCCAGCAGCCGGACAGGGGCGAGAAAGATGAACACTGAAGCTTTCTTT; CDR3aa: CASSRTGARKMNTEAFF
v_gene: TRBV6-5; j_gene: TRBJ1-2; d_gene: NA; abundance: few; CDR3nt: TGTGCCAGCAGGAACCGGGATGGCTACACCTTC; CDR3aa: CASRNRDGYTF
v_gene: TRBV27; j_gene: TRBJ2-7; d_gene: NA; abundance: NA; CDR3nt: TGTGCCAGCAAGGCCCGGGACGAGCAGTACTTC; CDR3aa: CASKARDEQYF
v_gene: TRBV7-8; j_gene: TRBJ2-1; d_gene: TRBD2; abundance: NA; CDR3nt: TGTGCCAGCAGCTTAATCCGGCGCGGGGAGGGCCGGAATGAGCAGTTCTTC; CDR3aa: CASSLIRRGEGRNEQFF
v_gene: TRBV4-3; j_gene: TRBJ1-1; d_gene: NA; abundance: NA; CDR3nt: TGCGCCAGCAGCCAAGACGGGGGAACTGAAGCTTTCTTT; CDR3aa: CASSQDGGTEAFF
v_gene: TRBV5-8; j_gene: TRBJ2-7; d_gene: NA; abundance: NA; CDR3nt: TGTGCCAGCAGCTTGTCGGGAGACCCCTACGAGCAGTACTTC; CDR3aa: CASSLSGDPYEQYF
v_gene: TRBV9; j_gene: TRBJ2-6; d_gene: NA; abundance: NA; CDR3nt: TGTGCCAGCCACAACGCCGTCGCCAACTCTGGGGCCAACGTCCTGACTTTC; CDR3aa: CASHNAVANSGANVLTF
v_gene: TRBV25-1; j_gene: TRBJ2-7; d_gene: TRBD2; abundance: NA; CDR3nt: TGTGCCAGCAGTCGACCCATCGGGGTGGGAGGGGCCTCCTACGAGCAGTACTTC; CDR3aa: CASSRPIGVGGASYEQYF
v_gene: TRBV5-1; j_gene: TRBJ1-5; d_gene: TRBD1; abundance: NA; CDR3nt: TGCGCCAGCAGCGAGGGACAGGGGACCAATCAGCCCCAGCATTTT; CDR3aa: CASSEGQGTNQPQHF
v_gene: TRBV30; j_gene: TRBJ2-2; d_gene: TRBD2; abundance: NA; CDR3nt: TGTGCCTGGAGTGTACCCCGGACTAGCGGGAGAGGTGTCACCGGGGAGCTGTTTTTT; CDR3aa: CAWSVPRTSGRGVTGELFF
v_gene: TRBV30; j_gene: TRBJ2-3; d_gene: NA; abundance: NA; CDR3nt: TGTGCCTGGACCTTACCGAAGAGGAGGGGCCACGCAGATACGCAGTATTTT; CDR3aa: CAWTLPKRRGHADTQYF
v_gene: TRBV5-1; j_gene: TRBJ2-7; d_gene: TRBD2; abundance: NA; CDR3nt: TGCGCCAGCAGCTTAGATAGCGGGAGTGGGTACGAGCAGTACTTC; CDR3aa: CASSLDSGSGYEQYF
v_gene: TRBV6-6; j_gene: TRBJ2-3; d_gene: TRBD1; abundance: NA; CDR3nt: TGTGCCAGCAGTTACCGGACAGGGGCGTTTCCAGATACGCAGTATTTT; CDR3aa: CASSYRTGAFPDTQYF
v_gene: TRBV5-6; j_gene: TRBJ2-1; d_gene: TRBD2; abundance: NA; CDR3nt: TGTGCCAGCAGCTTGCGGGGGGGGACTAGCTCGCAGTTCTTC; CDR3aa: CASSLRGGTSSQFF
v_gene: TRBV4-1; j_gene: TRBJ2-3; d_gene: NA; abundance: NA; CDR3nt: TGCGCCAGCAGCCAAGGGGAGGCAGATACGCAGTATTTT; CDR3aa: CASSQGEADTQYF
v_gene: TRBV6-1; j_gene: TRBJ2-7; d_gene: TRBD2; abundance: NA; CDR3nt: TGTGCCAGCAGTCCGACTAGCGGTTCTACCTACGAGCAGTACTTC; CDR3aa: CASSPTSGSTYEQYF
v_gene: TRBV6-5; j_gene: TRBJ1-2; d_gene: TRBD1; abundance: NA; CDR3nt: TGTGCCACCAGGGACAGGAAGAACTATGGCTACACCTTC; CDR3aa: CATRDRKNYGYTF
v_gene: TRBV28; j_gene: TRBJ2-2; d_gene: TRBD2; abundance: NA; CDR3nt: TGTGCCAGCAGTTTACTACTAGCGGGAGGGCCGGGCACCGGGGAGCTGTTTTTT; CDR3aa: CASSLLLAGGPGTGELFF
v_gene: TRBV29-1; j_gene: TRBJ1-1; d_gene: TRBD1; abundance: few; CDR3nt: TGCAGCGTTGAAGGGACAGGGAACACTGAAGCTTTCTTT; CDR3aa: CSVEGTGNTEAFF
v_gene: TRBV18; j_gene: TRBJ1-2; d_gene: TRBD1; abundance: NA; CDR3nt: TGTGCCAGCTCACGCCAGGGGACAGGTCCTAACTATGGCTACACCTTC; CDR3aa: CASSRQGTGPNYGYTF
v_gene: TRBV28; j_gene: TRBJ2-1; d_gene: TRBD1; abundance: NA; CDR3nt: TGTGCCAGCAGTCTCTCCTACAGGGGGCTGGGGTACAATGAGCAGTTCTTC; CDR3aa: CASSLSYRGLGYNEQFF
v_gene: TRBV6-6; j_gene: TRBJ1-1; d_gene: TRBD1; abundance: NA; CDR3nt: TGTGCCAGCAGACCTCTGGACAGGGTTGGGGTAGCTTTCTTT; CDR3aa: CASRPLDRVGVAFF
v_gene: TRBV6-4; j_gene: TRBJ1-2; d_gene: NA; abundance: NA; CDR3nt: TGTGCCAGCAGTGACGGTCCAGGAAAGTATGGCTACACCTTC; CDR3aa: CASSDGPGKYGYTF
v_gene: TRBV7-6; j_gene: TRBJ2-7; d_gene: NA; abundance: few; CDR3nt: TGTGCCAGCAGCCCGGAGGACTCCTACGAGCAGTACTTC; CDR3aa: CASSPEDSYEQYF
v_gene: TRBV6-4; j_gene: TRBJ2-1; d_gene: TRBD2; abundance: NA; CDR3nt: TGTGCCAGCAGCCGAACTAGCGGGAGGGCCTACAATGAGCAGTTCTTC; CDR3aa: CASSRTSGRAYNEQFF
v_gene: TRBV4-1; j_gene: TRBJ2-3; d_gene: TRBD2; abundance: few; CDR3nt: TGCGCCAGCAGCCCCCGCGGGAGGGTCTTCTCGACAGATACGCAGTATTTT; CDR3aa: CASSPRGRVFSTDTQYF
v_gene: TRBV29-1; j_gene: TRBJ2-3; d_gene: NA; abundance: NA; CDR3nt: TGCAGCGTTATACTCGCAGGGGATACGCAGTATTTT; CDR3aa: CSVILAGDTQYF
v_gene: TRBV11-3; j_gene: TRBJ2-1; d_gene: TRBD2; abundance: NA; CDR3nt: TGTGCCAGCAGCAGTAGGACTAGCGGGAGGTCCTACAATGAGCAGTTCTTC; CDR3aa: CASSSRTSGRSYNEQFF
v_gene: TRBV7-2; j_gene: TRBJ2-3; d_gene: NA; abundance: NA; CDR3nt: TGTGCCAGCAGCTTAGGGGGTAGGCGGCTAGCGATTACAGATACGCAGTATTTT; CDR3aa: CASSLGGRRLAITDTQYF
v_gene: TRBV5-1; j_gene: TRBJ2-4; d_gene: TRBD1; abundance: NA; CDR3nt: TGCGCCAGCAGCTTAGGGGCCGAGGGCAGGGGGCGAAACATTCAGTACTTC; CDR3aa: CASSLGAEGRGRNIQYF
v_gene: TRBV5-1; j_gene: TRBJ2-3; d_gene: NA; abundance: once; CDR3nt: TGCGCCAGCAGCATCGGACTAAGCACAGATACGCAGTATTTT; CDR3aa: CASSIGLSTDTQYF
v_gene: TRBV9; j_gene: TRBJ2-3; d_gene: NA; abundance: NA; CDR3nt: TGTGCCAGCAGCGGAGACCCCGGGAGAACAGATACGCAGTATTTT; CDR3aa: CASSGDPGRTDTQYF
v_gene: TRBV7-2; j_gene: TRBJ1-5; d_gene: TRBD1; abundance: NA; CDR3nt: TGTGCCAGCAGCTTAGCTCAGGACAGGCACTATAGCAATCAGCCCCAGCATTTT; CDR3aa: CASSLAQDRHYSNQPQHF